Below, one T cell receptor (beta chain) is given with its context. Sequencing used immunoSEQ multiplex PCR; TCRdb keeps in-frame clones, though not all of them. The sample contains under 130,000 clones, roughly nine tenths of which appear only once. This sample is drawn from a study of T cell changes during pregnancy in multiple sclerosis. The CDR3 length is 18 residues. The germline gives CDR1 SGHRS, CDR2 YFSETQ. Trimming shortened V by 2 bases and J by 4 bases, and 24 bases separated the two germline ends. This sequence was found in a female donor with multiple sclerosis, enrolled in a pregnancy study. This material consisted of peripheral blood, taken after pregnancy. V usage is TRBV5-1 and J usage is TRBJ1-2; the D is unclear. CDR3 sequence (DNA): TGCGCCAGCAGCTTCGACCCGATCGCCCGATTAGGAGGCTATGGCTACACCTTC. The encoded protein is CASSFDPIARLGGYGYTF.